This T cell receptor beta chain came from a study of T cell responses to AZD1222 COVID-19 vaccine. Findings and limits, study-wide: Dominant at 160-218 and 743-854, vaccine-associated CD4 TCRs also spanned spike. Unmutated variant regions are reportedly the target of nearly half of TCRs that are spike-specific. None of the repertoires were sampled until the peak T cell response had passed. Donor demographics were predominantly white British with a female majority; clonal diversity may be underestimated.

Concerning this clone itself: Its specificity is not known.

Using immunoSEQ multiplex PCR, the repertoire was profiled, and TCRdb retains in-frame clones only, with some absent. The sample yields about 98,000 clones, 86% seen once. Trimming took 3 bases from V and 1 from J, leaving 6 bases between them. The length of the CDR3 is 14 residues. Germline lookup yields CDR1 SGHDN and CDR2 FVKESK. The V and J genes are TRBV14 and TRBJ2-2; D is undetermined. This specimen consisted of peripheral blood, obtained on day 0 of AZD1222 vaccination. This receptor was taken from an adult in good health. The chain's CDR3 is CASSQGLNTGELFF. Here the CDR3 DNA reads TGTGCCAGCAGCCAGGGCTTGAACACCGGGGAGCTGTTTTTT.